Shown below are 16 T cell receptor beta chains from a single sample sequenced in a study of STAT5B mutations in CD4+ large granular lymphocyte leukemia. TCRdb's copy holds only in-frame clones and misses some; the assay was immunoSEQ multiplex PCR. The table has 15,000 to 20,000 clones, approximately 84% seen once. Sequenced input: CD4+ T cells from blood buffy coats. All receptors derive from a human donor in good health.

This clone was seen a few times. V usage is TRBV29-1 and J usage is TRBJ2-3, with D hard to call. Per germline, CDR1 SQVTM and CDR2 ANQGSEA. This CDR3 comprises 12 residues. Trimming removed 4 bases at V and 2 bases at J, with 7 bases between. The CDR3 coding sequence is TGCAGCGTTGCGCACTTCACAGATACGCAGTATTTT. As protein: CSVAHFTDTQYF.

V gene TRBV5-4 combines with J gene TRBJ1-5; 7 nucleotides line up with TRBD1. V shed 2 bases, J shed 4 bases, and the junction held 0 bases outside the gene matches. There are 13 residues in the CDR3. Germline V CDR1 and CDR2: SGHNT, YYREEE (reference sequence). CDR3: CASSLQGNQPQHF. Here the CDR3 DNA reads TGTGCCAGCAGCTTACAGGGGAATCAGCCCCAGCATTTT.

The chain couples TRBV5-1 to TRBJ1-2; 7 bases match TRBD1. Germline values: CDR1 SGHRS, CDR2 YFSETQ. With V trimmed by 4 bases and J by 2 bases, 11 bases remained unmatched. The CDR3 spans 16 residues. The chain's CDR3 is CASSLNGQVTNYGYTF. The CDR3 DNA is TGCGCCAGCAGCCTCAATGGACAGGTGACGAACTATGGCTACACCTTC.

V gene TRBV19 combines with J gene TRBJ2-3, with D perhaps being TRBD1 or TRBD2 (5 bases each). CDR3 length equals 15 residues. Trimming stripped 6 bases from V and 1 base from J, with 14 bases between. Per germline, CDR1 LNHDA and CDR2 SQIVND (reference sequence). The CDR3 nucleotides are TGTGCCAGTAGAAGCGAGGGGCGCGGCACAGATACGCAGTATTTT. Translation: CASRSEGRGTDTQYF.

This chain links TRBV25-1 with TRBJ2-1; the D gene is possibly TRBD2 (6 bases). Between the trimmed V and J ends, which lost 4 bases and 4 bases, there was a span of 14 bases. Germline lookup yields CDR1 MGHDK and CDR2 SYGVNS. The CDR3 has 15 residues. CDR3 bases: TGTGCCAGCAGTGCCATGGAGGGCGGGTACAATGAGCAGTTCTTC. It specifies CASSAMEGGYNEQFF.

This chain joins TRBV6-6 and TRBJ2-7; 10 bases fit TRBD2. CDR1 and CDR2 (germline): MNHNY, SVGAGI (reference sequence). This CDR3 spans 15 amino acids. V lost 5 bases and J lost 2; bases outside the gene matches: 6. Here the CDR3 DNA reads TGTGCCAGCAGTCAAGGACTAGCGGAAACCTACGAGCAGTACTTC. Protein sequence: CASSQGLAETYEQYF.

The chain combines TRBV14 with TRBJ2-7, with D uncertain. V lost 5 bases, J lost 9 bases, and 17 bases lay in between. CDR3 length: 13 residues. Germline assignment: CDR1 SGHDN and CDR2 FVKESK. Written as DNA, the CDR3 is TGTGCCAGCAGCGGGCTAGGGCCCTCGGGGCAGTACTTC. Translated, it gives CASSGLGPSGQYF.

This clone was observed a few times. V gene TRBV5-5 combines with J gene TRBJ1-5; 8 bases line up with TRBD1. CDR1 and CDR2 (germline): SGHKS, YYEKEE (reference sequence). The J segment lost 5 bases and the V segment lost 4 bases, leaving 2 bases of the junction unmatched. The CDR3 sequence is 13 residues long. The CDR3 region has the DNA TGTGCCAGCAGCCCGACAGGGGATCAGCCCCAGCATTTT. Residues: CASSPTGDQPQHF.

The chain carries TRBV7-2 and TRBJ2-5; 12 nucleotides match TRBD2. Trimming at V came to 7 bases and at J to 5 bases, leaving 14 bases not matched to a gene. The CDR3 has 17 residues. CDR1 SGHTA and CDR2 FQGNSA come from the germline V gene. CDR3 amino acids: CASTDGTSGPRRETQYF. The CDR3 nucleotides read TGTGCCAGCACCGACGGGACTAGCGGGCCTAGACGGGAGACCCAGTACTTC. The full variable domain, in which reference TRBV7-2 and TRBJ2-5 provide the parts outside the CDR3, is GAGVSQSPSNKVTEKGKDVELRCDPISGHTALYWYRQSLGQGLEFLIYFQGNSAPDKSGLPSDRFSAERTGGSVSTLTIQRTQQEDSAVYLCASTDGTSGPRRETQYFGPGTRLLVL.

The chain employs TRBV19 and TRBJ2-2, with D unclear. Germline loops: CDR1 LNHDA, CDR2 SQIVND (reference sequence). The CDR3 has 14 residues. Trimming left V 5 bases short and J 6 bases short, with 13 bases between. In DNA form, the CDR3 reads TGTGCCAGTAGTTATGGTAGCTTCGCCGGGGAGCTGTTTTTT. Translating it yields CASSYGSFAGELFF.

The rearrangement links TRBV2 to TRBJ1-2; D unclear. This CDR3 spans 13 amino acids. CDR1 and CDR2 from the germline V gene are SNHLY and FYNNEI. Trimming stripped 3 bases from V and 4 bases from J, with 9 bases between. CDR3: CASSEVQIYGYTF. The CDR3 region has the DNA TGTGCCAGCAGTGAGGTGCAGATCTATGGCTACACCTTC.

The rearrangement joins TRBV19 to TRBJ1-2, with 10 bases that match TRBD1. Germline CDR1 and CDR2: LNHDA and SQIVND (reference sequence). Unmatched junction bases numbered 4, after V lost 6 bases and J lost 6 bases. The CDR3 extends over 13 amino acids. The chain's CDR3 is CASRLTGGNGYTF. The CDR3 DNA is TGTGCCAGTAGACTGACAGGGGGCAATGGCTACACCTTC.

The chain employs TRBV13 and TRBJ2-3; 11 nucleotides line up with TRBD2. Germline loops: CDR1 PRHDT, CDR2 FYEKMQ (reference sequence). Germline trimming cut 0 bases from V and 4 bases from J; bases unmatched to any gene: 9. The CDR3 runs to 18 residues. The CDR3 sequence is CASSLGRSSGRPPDTQYF. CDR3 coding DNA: TGTGCCAGCAGCTTAGGCCGTTCTAGCGGGAGGCCGCCAGATACGCAGTATTTT.

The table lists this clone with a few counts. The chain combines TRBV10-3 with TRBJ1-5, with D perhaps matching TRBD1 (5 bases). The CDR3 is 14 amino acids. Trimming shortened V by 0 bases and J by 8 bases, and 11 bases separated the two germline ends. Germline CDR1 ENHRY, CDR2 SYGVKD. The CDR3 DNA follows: TGTGCCATCAGTGAGTCGAAGGGGATAAAGCCCCAGCATTTT. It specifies CAISESKGIKPQHF.

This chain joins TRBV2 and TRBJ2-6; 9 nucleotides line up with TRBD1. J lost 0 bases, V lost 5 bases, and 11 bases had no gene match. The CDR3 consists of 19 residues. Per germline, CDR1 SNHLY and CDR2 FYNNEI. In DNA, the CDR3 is TGTGCCAGCAGTTACACGCCGGGACAGGGCCTCTCTGGGGCCAACGTCCTGACTTTC. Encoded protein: CASSYTPGQGLSGANVLTF.

CDR3 nucleotide sequence: TGTGCCAGCTCACCCCGGGACATCACTACTAATGAAAAACTGTTTTTT. Translating gives CASSPRDITTNEKLFF. The rearrangement joins TRBV18 to TRBJ1-4, with D perhaps TRBD1 (6 bases). Trimming left V 3 bases short and J 2 bases short, with 13 bases between. This CDR3 spans 16 amino acids. Germline loops: CDR1 KGHSH, CDR2 LQKENI.